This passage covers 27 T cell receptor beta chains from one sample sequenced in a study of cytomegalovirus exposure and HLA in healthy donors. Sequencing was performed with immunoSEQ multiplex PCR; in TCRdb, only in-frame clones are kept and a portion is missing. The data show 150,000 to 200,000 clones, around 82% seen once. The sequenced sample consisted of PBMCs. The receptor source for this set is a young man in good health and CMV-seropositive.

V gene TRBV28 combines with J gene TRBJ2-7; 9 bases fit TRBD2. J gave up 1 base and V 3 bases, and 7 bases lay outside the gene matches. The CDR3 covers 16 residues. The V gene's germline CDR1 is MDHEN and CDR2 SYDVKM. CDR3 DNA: TGTGCCAGCAGTTTTGTTACTAGCGGGCCTTCCTACGAGCAGTACTTC. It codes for CASSFVTSGPSYEQYF.

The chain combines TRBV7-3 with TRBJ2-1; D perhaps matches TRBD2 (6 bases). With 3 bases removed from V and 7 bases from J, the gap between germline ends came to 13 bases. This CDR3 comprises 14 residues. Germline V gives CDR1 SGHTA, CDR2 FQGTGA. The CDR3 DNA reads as TGTGCCAGCAGCTTGGCGGCGGGACCGAATGAGCAGTTCTTC. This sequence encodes CASSLAAGPNEQFF.

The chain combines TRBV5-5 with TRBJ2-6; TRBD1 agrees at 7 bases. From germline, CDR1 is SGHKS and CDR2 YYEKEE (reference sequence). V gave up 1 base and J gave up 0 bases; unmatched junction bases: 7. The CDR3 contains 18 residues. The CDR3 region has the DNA TGTGCCAGCAGCTTGACAGGGGACCCCCTCTCTGGGGCCAACGTCCTGACTTTC. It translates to CASSLTGDPLSGANVLTF.

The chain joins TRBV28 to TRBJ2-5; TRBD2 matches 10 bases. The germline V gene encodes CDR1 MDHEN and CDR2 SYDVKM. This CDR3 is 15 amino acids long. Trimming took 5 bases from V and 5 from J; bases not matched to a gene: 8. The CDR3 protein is CASSQQREGLETQYF. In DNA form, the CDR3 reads TGTGCCAGCAGTCAACAGCGGGAGGGCCTGGAGACCCAGTACTTC.

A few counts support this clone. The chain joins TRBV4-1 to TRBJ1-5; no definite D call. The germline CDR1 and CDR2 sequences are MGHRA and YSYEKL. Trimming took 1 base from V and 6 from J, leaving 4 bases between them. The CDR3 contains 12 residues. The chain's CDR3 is CASSQVGQPQHF. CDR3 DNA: TGCGCCAGCAGCCAAGTCGGTCAGCCCCAGCATTTT.

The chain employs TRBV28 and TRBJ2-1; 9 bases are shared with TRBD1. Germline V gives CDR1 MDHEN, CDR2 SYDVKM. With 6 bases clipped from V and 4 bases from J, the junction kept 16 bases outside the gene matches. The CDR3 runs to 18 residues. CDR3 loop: CASSTTGGWGEGYNEQFF. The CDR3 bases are TGTGCCAGCAGCACCACAGGGGGCTGGGGGGAGGGGTACAATGAGCAGTTCTTC.

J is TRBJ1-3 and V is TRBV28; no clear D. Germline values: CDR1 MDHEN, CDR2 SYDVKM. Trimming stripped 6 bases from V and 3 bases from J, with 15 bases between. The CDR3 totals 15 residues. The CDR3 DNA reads TGTGCCAGCAGCCCCGTGAGGGCCTTTGGAAACACCATATATTTT. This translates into CASSPVRAFGNTIYF. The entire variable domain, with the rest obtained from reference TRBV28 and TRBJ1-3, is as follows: DVKVTQSSRYLVKRTGEKVFLECVQDMDHENMFWYRQDPGLGLRLIYFSYDVKMKEKGDIPEGYSVSREKKERFSLILESASTNQTSMYLCASSPVRAFGNTIYFGEGSWLTVV.

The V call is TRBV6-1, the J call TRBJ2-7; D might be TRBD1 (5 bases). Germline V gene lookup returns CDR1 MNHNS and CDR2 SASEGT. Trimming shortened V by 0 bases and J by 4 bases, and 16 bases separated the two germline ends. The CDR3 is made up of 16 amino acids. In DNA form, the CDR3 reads TGTGCCAGCAGTGAAGCGCTTACAGGCAGAATTTACGAGCAGTACTTC. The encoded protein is CASSEALTGRIYEQYF.

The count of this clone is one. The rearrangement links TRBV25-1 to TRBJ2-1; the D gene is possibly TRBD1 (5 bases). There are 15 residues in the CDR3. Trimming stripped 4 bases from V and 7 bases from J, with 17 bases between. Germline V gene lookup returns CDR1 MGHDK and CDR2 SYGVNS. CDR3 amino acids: CASSVKTDGWNEQFF. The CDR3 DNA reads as TGTGCCAGCAGTGTGAAGACAGACGGTTGGAATGAGCAGTTCTTC.

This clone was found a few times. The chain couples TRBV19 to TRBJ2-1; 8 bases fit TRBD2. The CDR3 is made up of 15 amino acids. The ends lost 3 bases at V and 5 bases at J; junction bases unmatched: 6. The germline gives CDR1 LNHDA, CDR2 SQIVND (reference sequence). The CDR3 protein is CASSMRLAGNNEQFF. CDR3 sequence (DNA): TGTGCCAGTAGTATGCGGCTAGCGGGTAACAATGAGCAGTTCTTC.

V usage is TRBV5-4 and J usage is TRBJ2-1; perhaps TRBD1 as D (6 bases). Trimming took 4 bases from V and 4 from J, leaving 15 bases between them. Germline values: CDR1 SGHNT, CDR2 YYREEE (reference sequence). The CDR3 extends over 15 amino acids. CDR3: CASSASDRPYNEQFF. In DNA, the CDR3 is TGTGCCAGCAGCGCATCGGACAGACCTTACAATGAGCAGTTCTTC.

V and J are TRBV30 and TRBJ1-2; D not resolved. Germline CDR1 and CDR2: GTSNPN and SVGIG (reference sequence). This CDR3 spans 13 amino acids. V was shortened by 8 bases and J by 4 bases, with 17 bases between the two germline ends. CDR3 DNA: TGTGCCGGGAACCCGATTCGAGGCTATGGCTACACCTTC. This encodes CAGNPIRGYGYTF.

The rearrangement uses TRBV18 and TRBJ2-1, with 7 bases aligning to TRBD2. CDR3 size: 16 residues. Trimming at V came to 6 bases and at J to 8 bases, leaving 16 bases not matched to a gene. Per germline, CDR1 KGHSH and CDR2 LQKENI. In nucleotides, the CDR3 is TGTGCCAGCTCTAAGAATCGGGGGGAATTACAATATGAGCAGTTCTTC. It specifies CASSKNRGELQYEQFF.

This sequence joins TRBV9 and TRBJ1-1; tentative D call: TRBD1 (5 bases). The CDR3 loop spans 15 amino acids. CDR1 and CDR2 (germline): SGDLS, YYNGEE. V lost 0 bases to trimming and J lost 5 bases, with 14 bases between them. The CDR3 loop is CASSVDSLKGTEAFF. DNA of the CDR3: TGTGCCAGCAGCGTAGATTCGTTGAAGGGGACTGAAGCTTTCTTT. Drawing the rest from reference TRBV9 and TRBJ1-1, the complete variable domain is DSGVTQTPKHLITATGQRVTLRCSPRSGDLSVYWYQQSLDQGLQFLIQYYNGEERAKGNILERFSAQQFPDLHSELNLSSLELGDSALYFCASSVDSLKGTEAFFGQGTRLTVV.

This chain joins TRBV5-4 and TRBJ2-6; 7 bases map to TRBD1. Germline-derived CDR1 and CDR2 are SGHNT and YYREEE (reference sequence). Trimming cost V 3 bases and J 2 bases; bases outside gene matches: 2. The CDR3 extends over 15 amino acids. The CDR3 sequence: CASSSGQAGANVLTF. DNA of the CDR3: TGTGCCAGCAGCTCCGGACAGGCTGGGGCCAACGTCCTGACTTTC.

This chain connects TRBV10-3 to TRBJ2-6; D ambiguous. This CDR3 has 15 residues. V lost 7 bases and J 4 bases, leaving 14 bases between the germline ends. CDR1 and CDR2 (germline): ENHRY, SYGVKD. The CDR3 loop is CAINAPSEGANVLTF. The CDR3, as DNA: TGTGCCATCAATGCCCCGTCGGAGGGGGCCAACGTCCTGACTTTC.

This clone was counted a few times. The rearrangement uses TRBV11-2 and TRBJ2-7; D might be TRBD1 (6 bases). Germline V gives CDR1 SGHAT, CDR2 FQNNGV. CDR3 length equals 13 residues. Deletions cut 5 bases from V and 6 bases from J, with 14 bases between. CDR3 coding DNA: TGTGCCAGCAGCCCGGGGACACGCCGCGAGCAGTACTTC. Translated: CASSPGTRREQYF.

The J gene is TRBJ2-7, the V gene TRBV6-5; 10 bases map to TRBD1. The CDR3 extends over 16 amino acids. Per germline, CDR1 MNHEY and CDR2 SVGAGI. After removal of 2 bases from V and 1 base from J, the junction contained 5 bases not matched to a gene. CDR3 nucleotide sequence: TGTGCCAGCAGTTACCCGCGGACAGGGGGATCCTACGAGCAGTACTTC. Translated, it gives CASSYPRTGGSYEQYF.

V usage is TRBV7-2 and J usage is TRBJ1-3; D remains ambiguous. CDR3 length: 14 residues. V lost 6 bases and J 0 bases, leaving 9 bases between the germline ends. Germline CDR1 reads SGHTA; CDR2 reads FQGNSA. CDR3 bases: TGTGCCAGCAGTCGACAACGCTCTGGAAACACCATATATTTT. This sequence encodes CASSRQRSGNTIYF.

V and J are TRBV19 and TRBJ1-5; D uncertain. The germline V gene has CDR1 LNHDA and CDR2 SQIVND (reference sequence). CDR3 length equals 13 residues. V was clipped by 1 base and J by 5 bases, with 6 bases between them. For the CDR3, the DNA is TGTGCCAGTAGTATAGTTCGGGATCAGCCCCAGCATTTT. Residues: CASSIVRDQPQHF.

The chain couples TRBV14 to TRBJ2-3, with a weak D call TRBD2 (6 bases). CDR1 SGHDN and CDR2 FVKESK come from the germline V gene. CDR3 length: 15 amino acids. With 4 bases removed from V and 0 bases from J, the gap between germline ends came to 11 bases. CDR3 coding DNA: TGTGCCAGCAGCCGGGGACTGACTAGCACAGATACGCAGTATTTT. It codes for CASSRGLTSTDTQYF.

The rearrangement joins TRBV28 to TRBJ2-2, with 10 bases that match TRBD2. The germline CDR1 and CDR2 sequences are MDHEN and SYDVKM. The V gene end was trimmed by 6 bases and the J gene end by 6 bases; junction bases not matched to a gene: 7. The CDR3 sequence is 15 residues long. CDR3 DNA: TGTGCCAGCAGCTTACGACTAGCGGGTCCCGGGGAGCTGTTTTTT. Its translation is CASSLRLAGPGELFF.

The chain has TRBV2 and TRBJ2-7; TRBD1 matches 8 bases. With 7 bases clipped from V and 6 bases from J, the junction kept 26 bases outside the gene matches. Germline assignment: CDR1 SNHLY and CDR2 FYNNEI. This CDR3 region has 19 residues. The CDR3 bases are TGTGCCAGCACCCACATCTCTACATCACAGGGGGGATTGAGGAGCGAGCAGTACTTC. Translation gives CASTHISTSQGGLRSEQYF.

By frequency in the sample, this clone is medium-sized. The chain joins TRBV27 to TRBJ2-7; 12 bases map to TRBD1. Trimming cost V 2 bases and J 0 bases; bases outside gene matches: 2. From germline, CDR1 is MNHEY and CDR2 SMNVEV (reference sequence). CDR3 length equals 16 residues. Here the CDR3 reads CASSLGDRGLSYEQYF. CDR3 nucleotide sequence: TGTGCCAGCAGTTTAGGGGACAGGGGGCTCTCCTACGAGCAGTACTTC.

CDR3 sequence: CASSVEPGAFSYEQYF. CDR3 bases: TGTGCCAGCAGCGTAGAACCAGGGGCCTTCTCCTACGAGCAGTACTTC. This sequence joins TRBV9 and TRBJ2-7, with TRBD1 as a possible D gene (6 bases). The CDR3 is 16 amino acids. Trimming removed 0 bases from V and 0 bases from J, with 13 bases in between. Per germline, CDR1 SGDLS and CDR2 YYNGEE.

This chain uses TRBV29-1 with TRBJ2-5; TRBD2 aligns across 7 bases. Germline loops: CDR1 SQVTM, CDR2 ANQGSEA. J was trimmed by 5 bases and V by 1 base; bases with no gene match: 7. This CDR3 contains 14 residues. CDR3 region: CSVEATSPGETQYF. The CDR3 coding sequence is TGCAGCGTTGAAGCGACTAGCCCGGGGGAGACCCAGTACTTC. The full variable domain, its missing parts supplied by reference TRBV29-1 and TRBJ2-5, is SAVISQKPSRDICQRGTSLTIQCQVDSQVTMMFWYRQQPGQSLTLIATANQGSEATYESGFVIDKFPISRPNLTFSTLTVSNMSPEDSSIYLCSVEATSPGETQYFGPGTRLLVL.

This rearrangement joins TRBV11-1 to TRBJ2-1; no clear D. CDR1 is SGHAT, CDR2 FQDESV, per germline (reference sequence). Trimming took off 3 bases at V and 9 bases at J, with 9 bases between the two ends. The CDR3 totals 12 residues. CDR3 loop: CASSFERGEQFF. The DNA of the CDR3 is TGTGCCAGCAGCTTTGAGCGCGGTGAGCAGTTCTTC.